This T cell receptor (beta chain) was sequenced for a study of T-cell memory formation after mild COVID-19. Study conclusions and caveats: Whether day 37 second-wave clones are SARS-CoV-2-specific was not confirmed. Pre-infection memory harbored some responding clones, suggesting cross-reactive memory joined.

CDR1 is SGHRS, CDR2 YFSETQ, per germline. The ends lost 0 bases at V and 0 bases at J; junction bases unmatched: 4. This CDR3 is built from 16 residues. TCRdb re-analysed the 5' RACE reads in MiXCR, keeping a single row per CDR3 protein. The sample records about 270,000 distinct CDR3 sequences, 16% being singletons. There are a few counts of this clonotype. The target antigen is unknown. The receptor's source is a man younger than 35 who had mild COVID-19 (a few samples of this study predate the infection). Cell type and time point are not known. Sequencing used PBMCs or a T cell subset sorted from them (not recorded which). This chain links TRBV5-1 with TRBJ1-1; 8 bases line up with TRBD1. The CDR3 loop is CASSLGQGIMNTEAFF. CDR3 in DNA: TGCGCCAGCAGCTTGGGACAGGGGATAATGAACACTGAAGCTTTCTTT.